Here is one T cell receptor beta chain with its context. Assay: immunoSEQ multiplex PCR; the TCRdb copy retains only in-frame clones and omits some. The data hold under 60,000 clones, with around 80% observed a single time. This record comes from a study of T cell responses to AZD1222 COVID-19 vaccine. Germline CDR1 SGHKS, CDR2 YYEKEE (reference sequence). The V end lost 1 base, the J end lost 6 bases, and 16 bases lay between the germline ends. The CDR3 sequence is 15 residues long. The starting material was peripheral blood, obtained on day 0 of AZD1222 vaccination. The chain is built from TRBV5-5 and TRBJ1-2; D not certain. The receptor comes from an adult in good health. CDR3 sequence: CASSLFSGGSHGYTF. The CDR3 nucleotides read TGTGCCAGCAGCTTGTTTTCAGGTGGAAGCCATGGCTACACCTTC.